Below, 5 T cell receptor beta chains from the same sample are listed, as sequenced in a study of blood T cells in healthy people across ages. A sample-barcoded 5' primer and a J-beta primer mix were used in a second PCR of roughly 7 to 11 cycles. TCRdb analysed the 5' RACE reads with MiXCR anew, one entry per CDR3 protein. The table shows fewer than 650,000 distinct CDR3 sequences, with about 29% occurring only once. These data were also filed under a second study, of T cells of mothers and their children.

The sample was blood. The receptors were sampled from a boy between 2 and 10 years old in good health.

The V and J genes are TRBV7-9 and TRBJ2-2, with TRBD2 matching over 9 bases. The CDR3 covers 15 residues. Trimming removed 4 bases from V and 7 bases from J; junction bases left unmatched: 7. Per the germline V gene, CDR1 is SEHNR and CDR2 is FQNEAQ (reference sequence). The CDR3 DNA follows: TGTGCCAGCAGCTACTTTAGCGGGAGAGGCGGGGAGCTGTTTTTT. It codes for CASSYFSGRGGELFF. Drawing the rest from reference TRBV7-9 and TRBJ2-2, the complete variable domain is DTGVSQNPRHKITKRGQNVTFRCDPISEHNRLYWYRQTLGQGPEFLTYFQNEAQLEKSRLLSDRFSAERPKGSFSTLEIQRTEQGDSAMYLCASSYFSGRGGELFFGEGSRLTVL.

This clonotype was counted a few times. The chain is built from TRBV27 and TRBJ2-5; 10 bases align to TRBD1. With the DNA end fitting TRBJ2-7 better, the J assignment may be wrong. This CDR3 spans 16 amino acids. Germline V CDR1 and CDR2: MNHEY, SMNVEV (reference sequence). The CDR3 region is CASSFFPGQGPDEQYF. CDR3 coding DNA: TGTGCCAGCAGTTTTTTCCCGGGACAGGGGCCGGACGAGCAGTACTTC.

J is TRBJ1-5 and V is TRBV14; no clear D gene. Germline CDR1 SGHDN, CDR2 FVKESK. The CDR3 sequence is 13 residues long. V was pared by 3 bases and J by 0 bases, with 3 bases between. This chain's CDR3 is CASSHSSNQPQHF. The CDR3 nucleotides are TGTGCCAGCAGCCACAGTAGCAATCAGCCCCAGCATTTT.

The V gene is TRBV24-1, the J gene TRBJ2-5; D might be TRBD1 (6 bases). The CDR3 has 14 amino acids. V lost 4 bases, J lost 5 bases, and 13 bases lay in between. CDR1 and CDR2 (germline): KGHDR, SFDVKD. CDR3 residues: CATSEGAGVETQYF. The CDR3 nucleotides are TGTGCCACCAGTGAGGGGGCTGGGGTGGAGACCCAGTACTTC.

The V gene is TRBV20-1, the J gene TRBJ2-7; perhaps TRBD1 as D (6 bases). The CDR3 is 14 amino acids. CDR1 and CDR2 from the germline V gene are DFQATT and SNEGSKA (reference sequence). Trimming left V 4 bases short and J 3 bases short, with 16 bases between. The CDR3 protein is CSATEKGTSYEQYF. The CDR3 nucleotides read TGCAGTGCTACTGAAAAAGGGACAAGCTACGAGCAGTACTTC.